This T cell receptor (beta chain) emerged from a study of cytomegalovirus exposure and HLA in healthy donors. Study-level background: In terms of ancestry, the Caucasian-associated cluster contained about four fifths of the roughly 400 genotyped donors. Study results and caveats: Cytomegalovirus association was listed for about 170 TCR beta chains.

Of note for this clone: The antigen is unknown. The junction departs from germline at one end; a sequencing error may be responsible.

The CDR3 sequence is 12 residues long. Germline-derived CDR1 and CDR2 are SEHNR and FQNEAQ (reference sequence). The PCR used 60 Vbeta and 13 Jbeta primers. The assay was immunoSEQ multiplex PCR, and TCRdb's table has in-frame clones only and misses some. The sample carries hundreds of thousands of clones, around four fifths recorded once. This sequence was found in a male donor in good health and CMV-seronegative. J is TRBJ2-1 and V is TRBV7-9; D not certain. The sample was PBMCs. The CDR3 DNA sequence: TGTTCCAGCAGCGTCCAGAACAATGAGCAGTTCTTC. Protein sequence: CSSSVQNNEQFF. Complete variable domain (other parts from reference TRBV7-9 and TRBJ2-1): DTGVSQNPRHKITKRGQNVTFRCDPISEHNRLYWYRQTLGQGPEFLTYFQNEAQLEKSRLLSDRFSAERPKGSFSTLEIQRTEQGDSAMYLCSSSVQNNEQFFGPGTRLTVL.